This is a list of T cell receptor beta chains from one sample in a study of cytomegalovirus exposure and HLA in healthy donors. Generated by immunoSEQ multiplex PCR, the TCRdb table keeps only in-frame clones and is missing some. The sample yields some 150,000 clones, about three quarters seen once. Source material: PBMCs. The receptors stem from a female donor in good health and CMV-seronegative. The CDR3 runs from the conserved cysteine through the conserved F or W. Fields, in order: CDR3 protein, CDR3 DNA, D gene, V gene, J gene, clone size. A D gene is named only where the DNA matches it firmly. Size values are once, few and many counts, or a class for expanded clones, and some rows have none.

CATRGANVLTF	TGTGCCACCCGTGGGGCCAACGTCCTGACTTTC	-	TRBV6-5	TRBJ2-6	-
CASNPGTSGYTGELFF	TGTGCCAGCAACCCGGGGACTAGCGGATACACCGGGGAGCTGTTTTTT	TRBD2	TRBV9	TRBJ2-2	-
CASSGTSGDNGQFF	TGTGCCAGCAGCGGGACTAGCGGAGACAATGGGCAGTTCTTC	TRBD2	TRBV9	TRBJ2-1	-
CASRAGLGTGELFF	TGTGCCAGCAGAGCGGGGTTGGGCACCGGGGAGCTGTTTTTT	TRBD2	TRBV2	TRBJ2-2	-
CASSVSGVNEQFF	TGTGCCAGCAGTGTCTCAGGGGTCAATGAGCAGTTCTTC	-	TRBV2	TRBJ2-1	-
CASLPIAPGGASYGYTF	TGTGCCAGCCTCCCTATTGCCCCGGGGGGCGCGTCCTATGGCTACACCTTC	-	TRBV28	TRBJ1-2	-
CASSPGPGDPSYNEQFF	TGCGCCAGCAGCCCTGGACCCGGGGATCCCTCCTACAATGAGCAGTTCTTC	-	TRBV5-1	TRBJ2-1	-
CASSTSGYAYNEQFF	TGTGCCAGTAGTACAAGCGGGTATGCCTACAATGAGCAGTTCTTC	-	TRBV19	TRBJ2-1	-
CASSLMNRDAEAFF	TGCGCCAGCAGCCTGATGAACAGGGACGCTGAAGCTTTCTTT	-	TRBV5-1	TRBJ1-1	-
CASSVVTGNSPLHF	TGTGCCAGCAGCGTAGTGACTGGGAATTCACCCCTCCACTTT	-	TRBV9	TRBJ1-6	few
CASSLNSFEQYF	TGTGCCAGCAGCTTGAACTCCTTCGAGCAGTACTTC	-	TRBV7-2	TRBJ2-7	once
CASSLTDYGYTF	TGTGCCAGCAGTTTAACGGACTATGGCTACACCTTC	-	TRBV28	TRBJ1-2	-
CASSSPSSGNTIYF	TGTGCCAGCAGTTCTCCGTCCTCTGGAAACACCATATATTTT	-	TRBV28	TRBJ1-3	-
CASSQAGVFQGQAFF	TGCGCCAGCAGCCAAGCCGGCGTGTTTCAGGGGCAAGCTTTCTTT	-	TRBV4-3	TRBJ1-1	few
CAWSNRFNQPQHF	TGTGCCTGGAGTAATAGATTCAATCAGCCCCAGCATTTT	-	TRBV30	TRBJ1-5	once
CASSYGTGRSPDTQYF	TGCGCCAGCAGCTATGGGACAGGGAGGTCTCCAGATACGCAGTATTTT	TRBD1	TRBV5-1	TRBJ2-3	-
CASSGSRGPSQPQHF	TGTGCCAGCAGCGGAAGCAGGGGGCCAAGTCAGCCCCAGCATTTT	TRBD1	TRBV7-2	TRBJ1-5	-
CASSLVTGSAQYF	TGTGCCAGCAGCTTAGTAACGGGGTCCGCGCAGTATTTT	-	TRBV7-2	TRBJ2-3	-
CSVEGGGPRNYGYTF	TGCAGCGTTGAAGGGGGGGGGCCTCGTAACTATGGCTACACCTTC	-	TRBV29-1	TRBJ1-2	few
CASGDRLENYGYTF	TGTGCCAGCGGGGACAGACTTGAAAACTATGGCTACACCTTC	TRBD1	TRBV7-3	TRBJ1-2	-
CASSLYSGGPGSTDTQYF	TGTGCCAGCAGTTTATATAGCGGGGGGCCGGGTTCCACAGATACGCAGTATTTT	TRBD2	TRBV27	TRBJ2-3	-
CASSRGGVRGETQYF	TGTGCCAGCAGCCGAGGGGGGGTTCGGGGTGAGACCCAGTACTTC	-	TRBV28	TRBJ2-5	-
CASTPAGLNEQYF	TGTGCCAGCACCCCTGCAGGGTTAAACGAGCAGTACTTC	-	TRBV28	TRBJ2-7	-
CASSFSLGIGANGLTF	TGTGCCAGCAGCTTTTCACTTGGGATTGGGGCCAACGGCCTGACTTTC	-	TRBV7-3	TRBJ2-6	-
CASSPTQLGTDEQFF	TGTGCCAGCAGTCCAACCCAGCTAGGCACCGATGAGCAGTTCTTC	-	TRBV27	TRBJ2-1	once
CASSLGLWAGEYEQYF	TGTGCCAGCAGCTTAGGATTATGGGCGGGGGAATACGAGCAGTACTTC	TRBD2	TRBV7-9	TRBJ2-7	once
CASSLGPREQYF	TGTGCCAGCAGCTTAGGGCCCCGGGAGCAGTACTTC	-	TRBV13	TRBJ2-7	-
CANSLWTTSYEQYF	TGTGCCAACTCATTATGGACTACTTCCTACGAGCAGTACTTC	-	TRBV18	TRBJ2-7	-
CASSRWANRGTYEQYF	TGTGCCAGCAGCCGATGGGCCAACAGGGGGACCTACGAGCAGTACTTC	TRBD1	TRBV7-9	TRBJ2-7	-
CASSSPYGTGSYGYTF	TGTGCCAGCAGCTCTCCTTATGGGACAGGGAGCTATGGCTACACCTTC	TRBD1	TRBV7-9	TRBJ1-2	-
CASSFRGGIQETQYF	TGCGCCAGCAGCTTCCGGGGGGGGATCCAAGAGACCCAGTACTTC	TRBD2	TRBV5-1	TRBJ2-5	-
CASSYKGLAGGSSYNEQFF	TGTGCCAGCAGCTATAAAGGACTAGCGGGAGGGAGCTCCTACAATGAGCAGTTCTTC	TRBD2	TRBV5-8	TRBJ2-1	-
CSVTSTGTVSYEQYF	TGCAGCGTAACCTCGACCGGGACAGTCTCCTACGAGCAGTACTTC	TRBD1	TRBV29-1	TRBJ2-7	-
CAWSVLGTSVLDTQYF	TGTGCCTGGAGTGTACTAGGGACTAGCGTTTTAGATACGCAGTATTTT	TRBD2	TRBV30	TRBJ2-3	once
CASSIRTGGASYTF	TGTGCCAGCAGCATTAGGACAGGGGGCGCGAGCTACACCTTC	TRBD1	TRBV28	TRBJ1-2	-
CASSPDIANYGYTF	TGTGCCAGCAGCCCGGACATTGCTAACTATGGCTACACCTTC	-	TRBV11-1	TRBJ1-2	-
CASSYRQGAKGKAFF	TGTGCCAGCAGTTACCGACAGGGGGCGAAGGGGAAGGCTTTCTTT	TRBD1	TRBV6-5	TRBJ1-1	-
CAISGTGVGTEAFF	TGTGCCATCAGTGGCACAGGGGTGGGGACTGAAGCTTTCTTT	TRBD1	TRBV10-3	TRBJ1-1	-
CASSIVSYGYTF	TGTGCCAGTAGTATAGTCTCCTATGGCTACACCTTC	-	TRBV19	TRBJ1-2	-
CASSYSIAGESNEQFF	TGTGCCAGTAGTTACTCTATAGCGGGAGAATCTAATGAGCAGTTCTTC	TRBD2	TRBV19	TRBJ2-1	-
CASSPGQGTYTQYF	TGCGCCAGCAGCCCGGGACAGGGGACTTATACGCAGTATTTT	TRBD1	TRBV5-1	TRBJ2-3	-
CATSITTGSGYTF	TGTGCCACCAGCATTACGACAGGGAGCGGCTACACCTTC	TRBD1	TRBV15	TRBJ1-2	-
CASSHLPGRAKNIQYF	TGTGCCAGCAGCCACCTCCCCGGCAGGGCCAAAAACATTCAGTACTTC	-	TRBV7-9	TRBJ2-4	-
CASSLVVRNIYGYTF	TGTGCCAGCAGCTTGGTTGTCAGGAATATCTATGGCTACACCTTC	-	TRBV5-6	TRBJ1-2	-
CASSLGRLAAPYEQYF	TGTGCCAGCAGTTTGGGGAGACTAGCGGCCCCCTACGAGCAGTACTTC	TRBD2	TRBV28	TRBJ2-7	-
CASSRHEGGYTF	TGTGCCAGTAGTAGGCACGAGGGCGGCTACACCTTC	-	TRBV19	TRBJ1-2	-
CASSYGSTTLGAFF	TGTGCCAGCAGTTACGGATCGACAACCCTCGGTGCTTTCTTT	-	TRBV6-5	TRBJ1-1	-
CSVGTVSYEQYF	TGCAGCGTAGGGACAGTTTCCTACGAGCAGTACTTC	TRBD1	TRBV29-1	TRBJ2-7	-
CASSPLQGQDNSPLHF	TGTGCCAGCAGCCCACTTCAGGGACAGGATAATTCACCCCTCCACTTT	TRBD1	TRBV7-6	TRBJ1-6	once
CASSFTGTRASSYTF	TGTGCCAGCAGTTTCACCGGGACTCGGGCCTCGAGCTACACCTTC	-	TRBV27	TRBJ1-2	-
CASKRAGANTGELFF	TGTGCCAGCAAGCGAGCGGGGGCGAACACCGGGGAGCTGTTTTTT	TRBD2	TRBV6-5	TRBJ2-2	-